This T cell receptor beta chain appears in the sequencing data of a study of blood T cell repertoires in COVID-19 (dated by TCRdb to about 2020). Broadly, across the study: Samples from collaborators originated in the United States, Italy and Spain and spanned both the acute and convalescent phases of COVID-19. Samples were obtained from the ongoing ImmuneRACE study (first 160 participants) and from about 1,300 subjects provided by 6 global collaborators. The dataset comprised deeply sampled blood TCRbeta repertoires from subjects exposed to, actively infected with, or recovered from COVID-19. Where available, HLA class I and class II types were taken from metadata supplied by the sample provider and were not determined by assay-based typing. Sample metadata almost always included a de-identified subject ID, COVID-19 status, age in years and sex. The repertoires were released in a freely available public database meant as a resource for research on the immune response to SARS-CoV-2. The prospective study material was composed of cDNA or gDNA derived from T cells, B-cell-depleted T cells, or PBMCs.

The CDR3 goes from the cysteine to the phenylalanine over 13 residues. The sequence is cut down to CDR3 DNA, 39 bases in frame from base 1. The trim is 5 bases for V and 3 bases for J, with a gap of 11 bases between the germline ends. For CDR1 and CDR2, the germline V gene (reference sequence) lists LGHDT and YNNKEL. Summary of the overall study and its limitations: The amount of clinical and demographic metadata varied by source and participant and was provided uncurated.

Of note for this clone: Its antigen is unknown. No much larger clonotype is one base removed from it; base qualities were not supplied.

The collaborating institutions used their own protocols to collect whole blood in K2EDTA tubes. For TCRbeta analysis, collaborators shipped samples as frozen whole blood, isolated PBMCs, or DNA extracted from either of those sample types. TCRbeta CDR3 regions were amplified from genomic DNA by means of the immunoSEQ Assay, a bias-controlled multiplex PCR. Turning to the authors' computational methods: The number of nucleated cells in each sample was estimated by amplification of reference gene primers within the assay. Sequence reads were collapsed and filtered to measure the absolute abundance of every unique TCRbeta CDR3 rearrangement. Productive Simpson clonality was computed per sample as the square root of Simpson's diversity index over productive rearrangements. The table comes from immuneACCESS by way of TCRdb, which keeps in-frame sequences with V and J called. Part of the clones is missing from these tables; in studies checked, under half for an unresolved V gene and the rest for unknown reasons. Clonal size and the V and J genes are those of that table, whereas D and trimming came from the DNA. The sample data list 350,000 or so clones, and around 80% of these were observed just once. The top ten constitute around 3% of the sample.

Sequences were obtained from peripheral blood. The sequence joins TRBV3-1 (or the pseudogene TRBV3-2) to TRBJ2-7, with TRBD1 as a weak D call on 5 bases. The sequence was obtained from a young man with active or convalescent COVID-19. The encoded CDR3 is CASSYQGFYEQYF. The DNA sequence follows: TGTGCCAGCAGCTACCAGGGTTTCTACGAGCAGTACTTC.